This entry features one T cell receptor (beta chain) sequence. This record comes from a study of blood T cell repertoires in COVID-19. Study information: Donors in the United States, Italy and Spain gave samples during acute or convalescent COVID-19. The analysed material was cDNA or gDNA that came from T cells, B-cell-depleted T cells, or PBMCs.

The table came from immunoSEQ multiplex PCR; TCRdb's copy has only in-frame clones and leaves some out. The table shows some 130,000 clones, with approximately 84% occurring only once. Trimming removed 0 bases at V and 2 bases at J, with 14 bases between. The CDR3 covers 16 residues. Per the germline V gene, CDR1 is SGHRS and CDR2 is YFSETQ. The rearrangement uses TRBV5-1 and TRBJ1-1, with TRBD1 as a possible D gene (5 bases). This clonotype was obtained from a human donor in a cohort sampled during active COVID-19. The specimen was peripheral blood. CDR3 residues: CASSLAPVGGNTEAFF. The CDR3 nucleotides are TGCGCCAGCAGCTTGGCCCCCGTCGGGGGAAACACTGAAGCTTTCTTT.